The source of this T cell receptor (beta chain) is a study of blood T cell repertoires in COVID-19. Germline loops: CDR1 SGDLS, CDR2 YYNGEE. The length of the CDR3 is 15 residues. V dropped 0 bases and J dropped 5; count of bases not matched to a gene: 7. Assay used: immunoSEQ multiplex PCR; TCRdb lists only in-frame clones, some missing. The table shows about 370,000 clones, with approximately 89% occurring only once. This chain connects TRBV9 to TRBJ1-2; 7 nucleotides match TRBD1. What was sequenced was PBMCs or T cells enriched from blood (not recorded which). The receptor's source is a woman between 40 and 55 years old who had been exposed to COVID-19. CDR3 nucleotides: TGTGCCAGCAGCGTAGGGGACAGTGGGGCTTATGGCTACACCTTC. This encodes CASSVGDSGAYGYTF.